Described below is a single T cell receptor beta chain sequence and its context. The antigen remains unidentified. This entry belongs to a study of immune evolution from preneoplasia to lung adenocarcinoma. Study-level results: Top clone share appeared to fall from AAH through AIS, MIA, adenocarcinoma. Normal lung had highest clonality; later lesions appeared denser, more diverse.

Using immunoSEQ multiplex PCR, the repertoire was profiled, and TCRdb retains in-frame clones only, with some absent. The sample lists around 6,800 clones; roughly 69% were seen once. Histologic diagnosis was independently verified by two lung pathologists. The source material was FFPE atypical adenomatous hyperplasia tissue from the lung. As for subset: atypical adenomatous hyperplasia (AAH), lung preneoplasia. This TCR derives from a donor older than 65 with lung adenocarcinoma. Some clones in this sample may be carry-over from other donors' samples.

CDR3 protein: CASSLGQGGFQPQHF. In nucleotides, the CDR3 is TGTGCCAGCAGCTTGGGACAGGGGGGATTCCAGCCCCAGCATTTT. The genes are TRBV5-6 and TRBJ1-5, with 9 bases matching TRBD1. The germline CDR1 and CDR2 sequences are SGHDT and YYEEEE. Trimming at V came to 0 bases and at J to 7 bases, leaving 5 bases not matched to a gene. The CDR3 covers 15 residues.